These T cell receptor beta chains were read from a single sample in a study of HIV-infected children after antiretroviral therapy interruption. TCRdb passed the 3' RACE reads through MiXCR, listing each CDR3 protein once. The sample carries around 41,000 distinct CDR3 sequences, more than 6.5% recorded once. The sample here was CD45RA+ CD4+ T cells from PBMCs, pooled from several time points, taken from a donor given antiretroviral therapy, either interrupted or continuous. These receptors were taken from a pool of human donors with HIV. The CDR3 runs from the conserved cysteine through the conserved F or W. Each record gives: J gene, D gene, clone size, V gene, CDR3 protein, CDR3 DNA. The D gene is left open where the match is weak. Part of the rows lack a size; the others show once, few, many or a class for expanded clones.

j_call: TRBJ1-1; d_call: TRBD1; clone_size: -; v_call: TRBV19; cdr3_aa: CASIAQGADLNTEAFF; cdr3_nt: TGTGCCAGTATTGCCCAGGGGGCCGACTTGAACACTGAAGCTTTCTTT
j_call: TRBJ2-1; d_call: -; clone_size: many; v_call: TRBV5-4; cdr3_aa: CASSPSTADEQFF; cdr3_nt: TGTGCCAGCAGCCCTAGCACGGCCGATGAGCAGTTCTTC
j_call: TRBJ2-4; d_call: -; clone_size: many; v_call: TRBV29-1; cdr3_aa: CSVLDRKNIQYF; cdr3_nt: TGCAGCGTACTGGACAGAAAAAACATTCAGTACTTC
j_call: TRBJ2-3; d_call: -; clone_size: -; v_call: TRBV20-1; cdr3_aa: CSARDSTANTQYF; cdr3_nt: TGCAGTGCTAGAGATAGTACCGCCAATACGCAGTATTTT
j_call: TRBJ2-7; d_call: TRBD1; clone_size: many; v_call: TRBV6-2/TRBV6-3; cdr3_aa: CASSYPIGPGQPYEQYF; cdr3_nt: TGTGCCAGCAGTTACCCAATTGGCCCGGGACAGCCCTACGAGCAGTACTTC
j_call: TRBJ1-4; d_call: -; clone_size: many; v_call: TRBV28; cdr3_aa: CASEDKRNEKLFF; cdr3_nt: TGTGCCAGCGAAGACAAGCGGAATGAAAAACTGTTTTTT
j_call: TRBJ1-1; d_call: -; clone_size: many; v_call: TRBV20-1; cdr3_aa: CSAGPRGGLVLTEAFF; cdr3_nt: TGCAGTGCTGGGCCGCGGGGGGGGTTGGTTTTGACTGAAGCTTTCTTT
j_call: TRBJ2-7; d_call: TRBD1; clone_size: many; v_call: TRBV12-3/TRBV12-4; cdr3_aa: CASSVDRGKYEQYF; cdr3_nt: TGTGCCAGCAGTGTCGACAGGGGGAAATACGAGCAGTACTTC
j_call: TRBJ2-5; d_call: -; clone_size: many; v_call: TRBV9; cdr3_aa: CASSDGGVQETQYF; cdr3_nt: TGTGCCAGCAGCGACGGTGGGGTCCAAGAGACCCAGTACTTC
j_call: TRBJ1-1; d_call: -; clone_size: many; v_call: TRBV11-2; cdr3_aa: CASSFGHLNTEAFF; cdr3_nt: TGTGCCAGCAGCTTCGGACACCTGAACACTGAAGCTTTCTTT
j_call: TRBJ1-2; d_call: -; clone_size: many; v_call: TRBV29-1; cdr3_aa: CSVDAQGSLNYGYTF; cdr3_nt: TGCAGCGTTGACGCTCAAGGGTCCCTTAACTATGGCTACACCTTC
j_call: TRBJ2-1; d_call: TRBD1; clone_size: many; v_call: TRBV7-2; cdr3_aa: CASSQTTGGTYNEQFF; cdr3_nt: TGTGCCAGCAGCCAAACCACAGGGGGCACCTACAATGAGCAGTTCTTC
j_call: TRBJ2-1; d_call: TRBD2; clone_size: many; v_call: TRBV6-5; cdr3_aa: CASSYDPSGYNEQFF; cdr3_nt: TGTGCCAGCAGTTACGATCCTAGCGGATACAATGAGCAGTTCTTC
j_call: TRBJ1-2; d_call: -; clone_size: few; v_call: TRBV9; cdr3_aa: CASSAQLTQVYGYTF; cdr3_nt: TGTGCCAGCAGCGCCCAATTGACGCAGGTTTATGGCTACACCTTC
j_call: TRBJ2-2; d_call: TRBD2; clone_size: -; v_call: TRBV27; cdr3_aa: CASQPGLAGTGELFF; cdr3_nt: TGTGCCAGCCAACCTGGCCTAGCGGGGACCGGGGAGCTGTTTTTT
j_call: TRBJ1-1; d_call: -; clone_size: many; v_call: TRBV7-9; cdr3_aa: CASTPGLQGTEAFF; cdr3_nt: TGTGCCAGCACCCCCGGCCTTCAGGGCACTGAAGCTTTCTTT
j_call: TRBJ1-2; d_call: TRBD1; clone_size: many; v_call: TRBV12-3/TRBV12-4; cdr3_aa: CASSRQGATGGYTF; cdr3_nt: TGTGCCAGCAGTCGACAGGGGGCAACGGGTGGCTACACCTTC
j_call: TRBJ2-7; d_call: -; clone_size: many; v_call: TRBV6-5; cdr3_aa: CASSQYSYSRYYEQYF; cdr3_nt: TGTGCCAGCAGTCAATACAGTTATAGTCGGTATTACGAGCAGTACTTC
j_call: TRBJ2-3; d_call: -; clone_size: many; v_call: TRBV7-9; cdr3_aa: CASSQQGGIPDTQYF; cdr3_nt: TGTGCCAGCAGCCAACAGGGGGGGATCCCAGATACGCAGTATTTT
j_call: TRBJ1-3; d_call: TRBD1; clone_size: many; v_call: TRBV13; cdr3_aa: CASSLDRGRGNTLYF; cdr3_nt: TGTGCCAGCTCTCTGGACAGGGGGCGCGGAAATACGCTCTATTTT
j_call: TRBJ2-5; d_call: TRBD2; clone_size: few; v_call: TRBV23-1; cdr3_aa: CANPERGQYETQYF; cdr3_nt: TGCGCCAATCCAGAGCGGGGGCAGTATGAGACCCAGTACTTC
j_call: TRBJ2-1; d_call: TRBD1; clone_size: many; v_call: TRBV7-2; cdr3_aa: CASRLAPFTGAVLQFF; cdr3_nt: TGTGCCAGCAGATTGGCTCCCTTTACAGGGGCGGTCCTACAGTTCTTC
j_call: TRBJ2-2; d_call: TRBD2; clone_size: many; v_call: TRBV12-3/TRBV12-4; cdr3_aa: CASTPIAGEAGELFF; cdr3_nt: TGTGCCAGCACCCCCATAGCGGGAGAGGCCGGGGAGCTGTTTTTT
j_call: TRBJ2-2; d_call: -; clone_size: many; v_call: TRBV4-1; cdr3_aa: CASSPTPNTGQLYF; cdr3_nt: TGTGCCAGCAGCCCGACACCAAACACCGGGCAGCTCTACTTT
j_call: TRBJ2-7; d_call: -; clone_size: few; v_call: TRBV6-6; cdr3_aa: CASGDAGTGVYEQYF; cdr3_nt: TGTGCCAGCGGTGATGCAGGGACTGGGGTCTATGAACAGTACTTC
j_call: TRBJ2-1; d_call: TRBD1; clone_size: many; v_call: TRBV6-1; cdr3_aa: CASRQGGYNEQFF; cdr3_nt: TGTGCCTCCCGACAGGGGGGTTACAATGAGCAGTTCTTC
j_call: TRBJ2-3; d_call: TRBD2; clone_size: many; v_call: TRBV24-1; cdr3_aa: CATSDWASGFSTDTQYF; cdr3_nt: TGTGCCACCAGTGATTGGGCTAGCGGGTTCAGCACAGATACGCAGTATTTT
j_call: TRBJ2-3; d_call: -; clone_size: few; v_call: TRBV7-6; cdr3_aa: CASSDPGASTDTQYF; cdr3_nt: TGTGCCAGCAGCGATCCGGGCGCTAGCACAGATACGCAGTATTTT
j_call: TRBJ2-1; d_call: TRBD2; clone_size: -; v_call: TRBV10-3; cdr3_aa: CAISGRTSEKYNEQFF; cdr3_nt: TGTGCCATCAGTGGTCGGACTAGCGAGAAGTACAATGAGCAGTTCTTC